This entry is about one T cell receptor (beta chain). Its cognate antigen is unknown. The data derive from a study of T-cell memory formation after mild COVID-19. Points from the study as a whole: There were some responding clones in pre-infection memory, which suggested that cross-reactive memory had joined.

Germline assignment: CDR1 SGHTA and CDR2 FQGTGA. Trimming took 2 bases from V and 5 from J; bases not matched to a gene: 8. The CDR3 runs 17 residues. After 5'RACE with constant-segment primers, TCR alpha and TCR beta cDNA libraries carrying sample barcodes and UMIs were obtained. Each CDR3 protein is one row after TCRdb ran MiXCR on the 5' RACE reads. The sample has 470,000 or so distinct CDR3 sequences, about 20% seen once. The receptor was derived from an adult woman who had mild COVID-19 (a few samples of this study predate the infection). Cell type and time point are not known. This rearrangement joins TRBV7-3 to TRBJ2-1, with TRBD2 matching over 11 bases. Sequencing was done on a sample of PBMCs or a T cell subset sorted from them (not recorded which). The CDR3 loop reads CASSLGTSGPFNNEQFF. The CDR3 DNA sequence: TGTGCCAGCAGCTTAGGGACTAGCGGCCCATTTAACAATGAGCAGTTCTTC.